This T cell receptor (beta chain) is drawn from a study of T cell repertoires in cytomegalovirus infection. Across the whole study: Indications came from public TCR beta signatures; they pointed to CMV infection and to a matching HLA type.

TCRdb re-analysed the reads in MiXCR, keeping a single row per CDR3 protein. This sample carries 300,000 to 400,000 distinct CDR3 sequences, over 7.5% of them seen once, and the ten largest clones take about 4.5%. Germline CDR1 is MGHDK and CDR2 is SYGVNS. This CDR3 comprises 16 residues. V was pared by 4 bases and J by 2 bases, with 8 bases of the junction left unmatched. There are a few counts of this clonotype. Its antigen is not identified. Regarding the study as a whole: Dominating the ex vivo response were HLA-C-restricted CMV-specific TCR beta clonotypes.

Sequencing was performed on PBMCs. The sequence came from a human donor in good health (CMV status not recorded). Some clones in this sample may be carry-over from other donors' samples. The genes are TRBV25-1 and TRBJ2-3, with TRBD2 matching over 8 bases. The CDR3 DNA is TGTGCCAGCAGTGTCGGGGGGGTACGAACCACAGATACGCAGTATTTT. Protein product: CASSVGGVRTTDTQYF.